Listed here are 10 T cell receptor beta chains from one sample, sequenced in a study of shared T cell receptors in the human thymus. Clones were sequenced by immunoSEQ multiplex PCR, and TCRdb holds only the in-frame ones, with some missing. The sample lists about 610,000 clones, roughly 90% seen once, with over 0.008% in the top ten. These data were also reused for a study on human thymus T cells.

The sequenced sample consisted of thymocytes. These receptors were obtained from a boy younger than two with a congenital heart defect.

The chain combines TRBV5-6 with TRBJ2-6; the match to TRBD1 covers 10 bases. The germline gives CDR1 SGHDT, CDR2 YYEEEE. The V and J ends lost 5 bases and 19 bases, in that order; junction bases with no gene match: 18. This CDR3 contains 15 residues. Written as DNA, the CDR3 is TGTGCCAGCAGATATACCGGGACAGGGGCATCGCAAGCCACTTTC. Encoded protein: CASRYTGTGASQATF.

Here the CDR3 reads CASSLVPGQGYYEQYF. In nucleotides, the CDR3 is TGCGCCAGCAGCTTGGTTCCGGGACAGGGGTACTACGAGCAGTACTTC. The V gene is TRBV5-1, the J gene TRBJ2-7, with 10 nucleotides matching TRBD1. The V gene's germline CDR1 is SGHRS and CDR2 YFSETQ. The CDR3 runs to 16 residues. The V and J ends lost 0 bases and 3 bases, in that order; junction bases with no gene match: 6.

This clone was observed a handful of times. This chain joins TRBV7-9 and TRBJ2-3; 10 nucleotides match TRBD2. J gave up 1 base and V 5 bases, and 6 bases lay outside the gene matches. Germline lookup yields CDR1 SEHNR and CDR2 FQNEAQ (reference sequence). The CDR3 is made up of 16 amino acids. Here the CDR3 reads CASSPRTSGRTDTQYF. The CDR3 DNA follows: TGTGCCAGCAGCCCGCGGACTAGCGGACGCACAGATACGCAGTATTTT.

The chain carries TRBV5-6 and TRBJ2-1; 9 bases are shared with TRBD1. The V segment lost 4 bases and the J segment 0 bases; nucleotides outside the gene matches: 14. In germline, CDR1 is SGHDT, CDR2 YYEEEE. The CDR3 runs to 19 residues. This CDR3 reads CASSLPGQGLRSSYNEQFF. In DNA, the CDR3 is TGTGCCAGCAGCCTTCCGGGACAGGGCCTCCGAAGCTCCTACAATGAGCAGTTCTTC.

The CDR3 protein is CASKRARDHYLSSYNEQFF. The CDR3 nucleotides are TGTGCCAGCAAACGCGCCCGAGACCACTACCTGAGCTCCTACAATGAGCAGTTCTTC. The chain carries TRBV5-4 and TRBJ2-1; D gene ambiguous. V shed 6 bases and J shed 0 bases, with 25 bases lying between them. CDR1 is SGHNT, CDR2 YYREEE, per germline (reference sequence). This CDR3 contains 19 residues.

The CDR3 spells CASSFNSYGYTF. The CDR3 DNA reads as TGTGCCAGCAGTTTTAACAGCTATGGCTACACCTTC. The V call is TRBV28, the J call TRBJ1-2; D unclear. The CDR3 has 12 residues. Germline values: CDR1 MDHEN, CDR2 SYDVKM. V was shortened by 3 bases and J by 4 bases, with 6 bases between the two germline ends.

The V and J genes are TRBV10-3 and TRBJ1-3, with 7 bases fitting TRBD1. Germline V gene sequence: CDR1 ENHRY, CDR2 SYGVKD. The ends lost 4 bases at V and 3 bases at J; junction bases unmatched: 6. The CDR3 loop spans 15 amino acids. The chain's CDR3 is CAISAGQEGGNTIYF. Written as DNA, the CDR3 is TGTGCCATCAGTGCAGGACAGGAAGGTGGAAACACCATATATTTT.

This clone was detected a few times. A junction end diverges from the germline sequence, so it may reflect a read error. The chain recombines TRBV19 with TRBJ2-7; TRBD2 aligns across 8 bases. The CDR3 loop spans 17 amino acids. Germline V gene sequence: CDR1 LNHDA, CDR2 SQIVND (reference sequence). The CDR3 here is CASSALSTGTSSSEQYF. In DNA form, the CDR3 reads TGTGCCAGTAGCGCTCTCTCGACCGGGACTAGTTCCTCCGAGCAGTACTTC. Full variable domain (outside the CDR3, taken from reference TRBV19 and TRBJ2-7): DGGITQSPKYLFRKEGQNVTLSCEQNLNHDAMYWYRQDPGQGLRLIYYSQIVNDFQKGDIAEGYSVSREKKESFPLTVTSAQKNPTAFYLCASSALSTGTSSSEQYFGPGTRLTVT.

V gene TRBV27 combines with J gene TRBJ2-7; possibly TRBD1 for D (6 bases). Trimming stripped 1 base from V and 2 bases from J, with 9 bases between. Germline V lookup: CDR1 MNHEY, CDR2 SMNVEV (reference sequence). This CDR3 has 14 residues. CDR3 DNA: TGTGCCAGCAGTTTATACGGGGACACCTACGAGCAGTACTTC. Amino acids: CASSLYGDTYEQYF.

The chain employs TRBV27 and TRBJ2-7; 11 positions match TRBD1. Trimming took 5 bases from V and 5 from J; bases not matched to a gene: 14. CDR3 length: 17 amino acids. Germline V gene sequence: CDR1 MNHEY, CDR2 SMNVEV (reference sequence). This CDR3 is CASSPRTGGAIGDEQYF. In nucleotides, the CDR3 is TGTGCCAGCAGTCCCAGGACAGGGGGCGCCATTGGAGACGAGCAGTACTTC.